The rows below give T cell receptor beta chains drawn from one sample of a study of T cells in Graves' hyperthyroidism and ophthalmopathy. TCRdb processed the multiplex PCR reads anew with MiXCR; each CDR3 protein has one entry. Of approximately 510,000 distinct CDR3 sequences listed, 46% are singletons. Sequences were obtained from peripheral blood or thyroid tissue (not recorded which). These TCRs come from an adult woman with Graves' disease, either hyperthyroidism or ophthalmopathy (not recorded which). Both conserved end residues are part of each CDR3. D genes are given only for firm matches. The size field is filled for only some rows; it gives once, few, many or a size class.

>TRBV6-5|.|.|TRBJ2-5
TGTGCCAGCAGTGCAACGGGCCAGCGGGCCCAGTACTTC
CASSATGQRAQYF
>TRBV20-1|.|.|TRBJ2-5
TGCAGCAAGGGGCAGGGCGGTGAGACCCAGTACTTC
CSKGQGGETQYF
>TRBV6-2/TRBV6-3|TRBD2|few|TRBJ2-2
TGTGCCAGCAGTTACCCTACCGGGACTAGCGGGAGTACCGGGGAGCTGTTTTTT
CASSYPTGTSGSTGELFF
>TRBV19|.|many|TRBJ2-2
TGTGCCAGTAGTAACCTCATCACGAACACCGGGGAGCTGTTTTTT
CASSNLITNTGELFF
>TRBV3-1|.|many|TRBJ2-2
TGTGCCAGCAGCCAACCTGGGGCCGGGGAGCTGTTTTTT
CASSQPGAGELFF
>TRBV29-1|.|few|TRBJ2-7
TGCAGCGTTAAAGGGGGTGCCTCCTACGAGCAGTACTTC
CSVKGGASYEQYF
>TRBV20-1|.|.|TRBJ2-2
TGCAGTGCTAGACGAGGGGAGCTGTTTTTT
CSARRGELFF
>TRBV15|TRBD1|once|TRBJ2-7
TGTGCCGCCGACGAGGAACCGACCGGGACAGGGTACGAGCAGTACTTC
CAADEEPTGTGYEQYF
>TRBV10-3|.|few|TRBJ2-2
TGTGCCATCACGGGGGCGAACACCGGGGAGCTGTTTTTT
CAITGANTGELFF
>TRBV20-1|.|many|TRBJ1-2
TGCAGTGCTAGAGGAGGCAGGGACGCTAACTATGGCTACACCTTC
CSARGGRDANYGYTF
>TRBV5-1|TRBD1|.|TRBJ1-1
TGCGCCAGCAGCCCACAGGGGGTGAACACTGAAGCTTTCTTT
CASSPQGVNTEAFF
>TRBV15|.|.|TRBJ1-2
TGTGCCACCAGCATCGAAGGGTTTGGCTACACCTTC
CATSIEGFGYTF
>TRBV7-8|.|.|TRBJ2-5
TGTGCTAGGGAGGGACATCAGGGGACCCAGTACTTC
CAREGHQGTQYF
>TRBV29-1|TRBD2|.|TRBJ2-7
TGCAGCGTTGAAGCGGGACTAGCAGGAGTCTCGTACGAGCAGTACTTC
CSVEAGLAGVSYEQYF
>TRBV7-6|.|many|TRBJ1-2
TGTGCCAGCAGCGACAGAGGCTATGGCTACACCTTC
CASSDRGYGYTF
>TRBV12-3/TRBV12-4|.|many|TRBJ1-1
TGTGCCAGCAGTTTCTACAGTGACACTGAAGCTTTCTTT
CASSFYSDTEAFF
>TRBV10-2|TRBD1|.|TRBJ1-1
TGCGCCAGCAGTGCCTCGACAGGGTTCACTGAAGCTTTCTTT
CASSASTGFTEAFF
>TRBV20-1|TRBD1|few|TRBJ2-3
TGCAGTGCTAGCGACAGGGGTAGCACAGATACGCAGTATTTT
CSASDRGSTDTQYF
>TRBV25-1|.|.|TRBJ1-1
TGTGCCAGCATTAAGGACACGAACACTGAAGCTTTCTTT
CASIKDTNTEAFF
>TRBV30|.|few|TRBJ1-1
TGTGCCTGGAGCCACAGGGCTGAAGCTTTCTTT
CAWSHRAEAFF
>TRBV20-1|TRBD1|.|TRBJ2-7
TGCAGTGCTACGGGACAGGGTGTTTACGAGCAGTACTTC
CSATGQGVYEQYF
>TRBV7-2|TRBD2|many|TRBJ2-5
TGTGCCAGCAGCTTAGCACCCGGACTAGCGGGAGGGCCCAAGACCCAGTACTTC
CASSLAPGLAGGPKTQYF
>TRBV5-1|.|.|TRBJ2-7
TGCGCCAGCAGCTTGGGGGGAGTCTACGAGCAGTACTTC
CASSLGGVYEQYF
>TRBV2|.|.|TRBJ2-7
TGTGCCAGCAGTGATGGGCTTACCTACGAGCAGTACTTC
CASSDGLTYEQYF
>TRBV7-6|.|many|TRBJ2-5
TGTGCCAGCAGCTTCAGCGCCGGGAATAAGGAGACCCAGTACTTC
CASSFSAGNKETQYF
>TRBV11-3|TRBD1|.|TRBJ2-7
TGTGCCAGCGGCAGGGGGTCCGGCGAGCAGTACTTC
CASGRGSGEQYF
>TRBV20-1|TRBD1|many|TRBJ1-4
TGCAGTGCTAGAAGACAGGGAACAACTAATGAAAAACTGTTTTTT
CSARRQGTTNEKLFF
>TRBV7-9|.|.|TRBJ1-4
TGTGCCAGCAGCTTAGAGGCCGATCGAACGCGGGAAAAACTGTTTTTT
CASSLEADRTREKLFF
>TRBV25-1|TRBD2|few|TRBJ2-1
TGTGCCATAAGCGGGAGCTCCTACAATGAGCAGTTCTTC
CAISGSSYNEQFF
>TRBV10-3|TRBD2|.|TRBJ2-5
TGTGCCATCAGCATTCTAGCGGGAGACCAAGAGACCCAGTACTTC
CAISILAGDQETQYF
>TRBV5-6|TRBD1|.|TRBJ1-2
TGTGCCAGCAGATGGGACAGGGAGCATGGCTACACCTTC
CASRWDREHGYTF
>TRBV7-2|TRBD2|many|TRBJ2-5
TGTGCCAGCAGCGCCCAGCGGGGAAAGCAAGAGACCCAGTACTTC
CASSAQRGKQETQYF
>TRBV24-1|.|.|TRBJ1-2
TGTGCCACCAGTGACCAGGGAAGGGTCTATGGCTACACCTTC
CATSDQGRVYGYTF
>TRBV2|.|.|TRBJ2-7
TGTGCCAGCACTGGATTAGCCTACGAGCAGTACTTC
CASTGLAYEQYF
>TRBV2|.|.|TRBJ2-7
TGTGCCAGCAGCTCCCGACTGGTCTACGAGCAGTACTTC
CASSSRLVYEQYF
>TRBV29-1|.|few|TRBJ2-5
TGCAGCGTTGAATGGGGCGGTGGGACCCAGTACTTC
CSVEWGGGTQYF
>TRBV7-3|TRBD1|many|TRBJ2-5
TGTGCCAGCAGCCAGGGACAGGAAGAGACCCAGTACTTC
CASSQGQEETQYF
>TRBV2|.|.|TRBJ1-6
TGTGCCAGCAGCAAGGGTCTGGGCAGCAACTATAATTCACCCCTCCACTTT
CASSKGLGSNYNSPLHF
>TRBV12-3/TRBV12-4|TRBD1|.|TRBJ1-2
TGTGCCAGCAGGGGTGAGGGGGCGGATGGCTACACCTTC
CASRGEGADGYTF
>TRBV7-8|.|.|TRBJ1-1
TGTGCCAGCGGGAGGAGAACGGCCTACAATGAGCAGTTCTTT
CASGRRTAYNEQFF